These 20 T cell receptor beta chains were sequenced from one sample in a study of blood T cell repertoires in COVID-19. Clones were sequenced by immunoSEQ multiplex PCR, and TCRdb holds only the in-frame ones, with some missing. The sample yields about 300,000 clones, more than 80% seen once. The sequencing input was peripheral blood. The receptor set was obtained from a woman between 50 and 59 years old with COVID-19, enrolled during active disease.

The rearrangement joins TRBV29-1 to TRBJ1-4, with unresolved D. Trimming pared 4 bases from V and 4 bases from J, leaving 16 bases between. The CDR3 sequence is 15 residues long. Germline values: CDR1 SQVTM, CDR2 ANQGSEA. The chain's CDR3 is CSVARGSGFNEKLFF. CDR3 DNA: TGCAGCGTTGCCCGAGGGTCGGGGTTTAATGAAAAACTGTTTTTT.

The CDR3 DNA reads as TGCGCCAGCAGCCAAGATCCCGGGACTAGCGGGAGGAATGAGCAGTTCTTC. Its protein product is CASSQDPGTSGRNEQFF. The rearrangement joins TRBV4-1 to TRBJ2-1, with 15 bases aligning to TRBD2. The length of the CDR3 is 17 residues. Germline CDR1 and CDR2: MGHRA and YSYEKL. V lost 0 bases and J lost 7; bases outside the gene matches: 4.

This clone was observed once. The V call is TRBV4-1, the J call TRBJ1-1; D unclear. CDR1 MGHRA and CDR2 YSYEKL come from the germline V gene. Trimming removed 2 bases from V and 1 base from J, with 5 bases in between. The CDR3 contains 13 residues. CDR3 DNA sequence: TGCGCCAGCAGCCAAAACAAGAACACTGAAGCTTTCTTT. This codes for CASSQNKNTEAFF.

DNA for the CDR3: TGTGCCAGCTCACCAGATGGAGAGCCCCAGCATTTT. It is translated as CASSPDGEPQHF. The chain links TRBV18 to TRBJ1-5, with D unresolved. The CDR3 has 12 residues. V was trimmed by 2 bases and J by 8 bases, leaving 7 bases between them. Per the germline V gene, CDR1 is KGHSH and CDR2 is LQKENI. Based on the CDR3 plus reference TRBV18 and TRBJ1-5, the full variable domain is NAGVMQNPRHLVRRRGQEARLRCSPMKGHSHVYWYRQLPEEGLKFMVYLQKENIIDESGMPKERFSAEFPKEGPSILRIQQVVRGDSAAYFCASSPDGEPQHFGDGTRLSIL.

The gene calls are TRBV6-1 and TRBJ2-6; possible D gene TRBD2, 6 bases. V was cut by 4 bases and J by 0 bases, with 22 bases left in between. The V gene's germline CDR1 is MNHNS and CDR2 SASEGT. This CDR3 is built from 20 residues. The CDR3 loop is CASSVWRVRFLSSGANVLTF. The CDR3 DNA reads TGTGCCAGCAGTGTCTGGAGGGTGCGGTTCCTCAGCTCTGGGGCCAACGTCCTGACTTTC.

The chain recombines TRBV7-7 with TRBJ2-7; 7 nucleotides match TRBD1. Germline assignment: CDR1 SSHAT and CDR2 FNYEAQ (reference sequence). CDR3 size: 13 residues. V shed 5 bases, J shed 6 bases, and the junction held 7 bases outside the gene matches. CDR3 DNA: TGTGCCAGCAGCCCGGACAGGAGTGGCGAGCAGTACTTC. Encoded protein: CASSPDRSGEQYF.

This rearrangement joins TRBV10-2 to TRBJ2-7; D perhaps matches TRBD1 (6 bases). V lost 5 bases to trimming and J lost 6 bases, with 17 bases between them. This CDR3 region has 14 residues. Germline CDR1 is WSHSY and CDR2 is SAAADI. In DNA, the CDR3 is TGCGCCAGCAGTTTACAGGGTATAAGGGGCGAGCAGTACTTC. Translated, it gives CASSLQGIRGEQYF.

J is TRBJ2-3 and V is TRBV10-2; 12 bases are shared with TRBD2. The CDR3 is made up of 15 amino acids. The V gene end was trimmed by 9 bases and the J gene end by 2 bases; junction bases not matched to a gene: 6. The germline gives CDR1 WSHSY, CDR2 SAAADI. The CDR3 DNA reads TGCGCCAGTTCTAGCGGGAGGGTTAACACAGATACGCAGTATTTT. Protein sequence: CASSSGRVNTDTQYF.

The V gene is TRBV11-3, the J gene TRBJ2-7; 11 bases fit TRBD2. Germline trimming cut 4 bases from V and 1 base from J; bases unmatched to any gene: 9. This CDR3 has 17 residues. Germline assignment: CDR1 SGHNT and CDR2 YENEEA. The DNA for the CDR3 is TGTGCCAGCAGCTCTAGGACGGGACTAGCGGATTCCTACGAGCAGTACTTC. Translation gives CASSSRTGLADSYEQYF. Looking up the rest from reference TRBV11-3 and TRBJ2-7 gives the full variable domain: EAGVVQSPRYKIIEKKQPVAFWCNPISGHNTLYWYLQNLGQGPELLIRYENEEAVDDSQLPKDRFSAERLKGVDSTLKIQPAELGDSAVYLCASSSRTGLADSYEQYFGPGTRLTVT.

The V call is TRBV7-6, the J call TRBJ2-6, with 12 bases identical to TRBD1. The germline gives CDR1 SGHVS, CDR2 FNYEAQ. CDR3 length equals 18 residues. Trimming cost V 5 bases and J 4 bases; bases outside gene matches: 9. The CDR3 protein is CASSPLGQGAGGANVLTF. As DNA, the CDR3 is TGTGCCAGCAGCCCCCTGGGACAGGGGGCTGGCGGGGCCAACGTCCTGACTTTC.

The CDR3 loop reads CSVPWRGTGETQYF. The CDR3 nucleotides read TGCAGCGTTCCCTGGAGAGGGACAGGGGAGACCCAGTACTTC. The chain joins TRBV29-1 to TRBJ2-5; 9 bases map to TRBD1. Trimming took 5 bases from V and 5 from J; bases not matched to a gene: 9. This CDR3 region has 14 residues. CDR1 and CDR2 from the germline V gene are SQVTM and ANQGSEA.

On this clone: A junction boundary mismatches the germline segment, possibly from a read error. The chain recombines TRBV5-3 with TRBJ2-7, with 9 positions matching TRBD1. TRBV5-3 is assigned to the ORF class and has an uncertain function. The CDR3 has 16 residues. CDR3 residues: CARSLDPRDRVDGFGF. DNA of the CDR3: TGTGCCAGAAGCTTGGATCCCCGGGACAGGGTAGATGGGTTTGGGTTC.

DNA of the CDR3: TGTGCCAGTAGTATCCAGGCGGGACGTGAGCAGTACTTC. It specifies CASSIQAGREQYF. The gene calls are TRBV19 and TRBJ2-7; a possible D gene is TRBD2 (6 bases). With 3 bases removed from V and 7 bases from J, the gap between germline ends came to 13 bases. CDR1 LNHDA and CDR2 SQIVND come from the germline V gene (reference sequence). This CDR3 has 13 residues.

The chain employs TRBV19 and TRBJ1-1, with 7 bases that match TRBD1. CDR3 length: 14 residues. J was trimmed by 5 bases and V by 9 bases; bases with no gene match: 12. Germline values: CDR1 LNHDA, CDR2 SQIVND (reference sequence). The CDR3 DNA sequence: TGTGCCAGCCGGGACAGCAGATTGGCGACTGAAGCTTTCTTT. Encoded protein: CASRDSRLATEAFF. Full variable domain (rest looked up from reference TRBV19 and TRBJ1-1): DGGITQSPKYLFRKEGQNVTLSCEQNLNHDAMYWYRQDPGQGLRLIYYSQIVNDFQKGDIAEGYSVSREKKESFPLTVTSAQKNPTAFYLCASRDSRLATEAFFGQGTRLTVV.

The chain couples TRBV6-5 to TRBJ2-1, with TRBD2 identical over 9 bases. J gave up 10 bases and V 3 bases, and 7 bases lay outside the gene matches. Germline V gene lookup returns CDR1 MNHEY and CDR2 SVGAGI. This CDR3 has 14 residues. The CDR3 sequence: CASSYLAGHREQFF. CDR3 bases: TGTGCCAGCAGTTATCTAGCGGGGCATCGGGAGCAGTTCTTC.

The rearrangement joins TRBV2 to TRBJ2-2; unclear D gene. Trimming pared 5 bases from V and 3 bases from J, leaving 4 bases between. Germline CDR1 reads SNHLY; CDR2 reads FYNNEI. There are 12 residues in the CDR3. The CDR3, as DNA: TGTGCCAGCAGTCGGTACACCGGGGAGCTGTTTTTT. It encodes CASSRYTGELFF.

This clone was detected once. This sequence joins TRBV5-4 and TRBJ1-2; possible D gene TRBD1, 6 bases. Between the trimmed V and J ends, which lost 3 bases and 2 bases, there was a span of 8 bases. CDR3 length: 13 residues. Germline CDR1 is SGHNT and CDR2 is YYREEE (reference sequence). This chain's CDR3 is CASSSQGNYGYTF. CDR3 nucleotide sequence: TGTGCCAGCAGCTCACAGGGAAACTATGGCTACACCTTC.

This sequence joins TRBV19 and TRBJ1-5, with a weak D call TRBD1 (5 bases). CDR3 length: 14 residues. CDR1 and CDR2 (germline): LNHDA, SQIVND (reference sequence). Between the trimmed V and J ends, which lost 3 bases and 3 bases, there was a span of 9 bases. The CDR3 bases are TGTGCCAGTAGTATTCAGGGCCCCAATCAGCCCCAGCATTTT. Translated: CASSIQGPNQPQHF.

The chain links TRBV20-1 to TRBJ1-2; tentative D call: TRBD1 (5 bases). There are 13 residues in the CDR3. In germline, CDR1 is DFQATT, CDR2 SNEGSKA (reference sequence). The V gene lost 3 bases and the J gene lost 3 bases, with 11 bases spanning the gap. The CDR3 region has the DNA TGCAGTGCTAGTGTCCAGGGTGACTATGGCTACACCTTC. This codes for CSASVQGDYGYTF.

This clone was counted only a few times. The chain has TRBV18 and TRBJ1-5; the D gene is possibly TRBD1 (5 bases). The V gene's germline CDR1 is KGHSH and CDR2 LQKENI. This CDR3 has 13 residues. V was trimmed by 4 bases and J by 5 bases, leaving 9 bases between them. The CDR3 region is CASSRGDYQPQHF. The CDR3 DNA reads TGTGCCAGCTCACGGGGGGATTATCAGCCCCAGCATTTT.